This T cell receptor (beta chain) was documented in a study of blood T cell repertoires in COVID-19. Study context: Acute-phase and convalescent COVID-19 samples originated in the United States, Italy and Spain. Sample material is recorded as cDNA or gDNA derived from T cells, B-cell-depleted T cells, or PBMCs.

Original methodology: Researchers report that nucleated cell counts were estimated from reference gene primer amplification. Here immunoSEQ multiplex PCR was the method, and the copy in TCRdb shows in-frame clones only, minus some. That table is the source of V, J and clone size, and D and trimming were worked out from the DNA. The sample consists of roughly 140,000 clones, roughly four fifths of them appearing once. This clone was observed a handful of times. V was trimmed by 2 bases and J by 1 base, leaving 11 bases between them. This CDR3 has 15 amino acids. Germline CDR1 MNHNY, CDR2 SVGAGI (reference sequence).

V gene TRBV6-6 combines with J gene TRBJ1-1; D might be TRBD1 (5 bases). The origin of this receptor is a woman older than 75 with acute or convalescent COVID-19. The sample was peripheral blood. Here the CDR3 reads CASSYLGGGNTEAFF. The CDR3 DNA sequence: TGTGCCAGCAGTTACCTCGGCGGGGGGAACACTGAAGCTTTCTTT.